This passage covers 30 T cell receptor beta chains from one sample sequenced in a study of radiotherapy plus CTLA-4 blockade in lung cancer. Only in-frame clones appear in the TCRdb table, and some are missing; sequencing was by immunoSEQ multiplex PCR. Found here are 65,000 to 90,000 clones, 87% of them singletons; the top ten hold 35% to 45%. The input for sequencing was peripheral blood, taken from a patient treated with radiotherapy plus ipilimumab. These receptors all stem from a human donor with non-small cell lung cancer that progressed on radiotherapy plus ipilimumab.

The chain joins TRBV27 to TRBJ1-5; D not resolved. This CDR3 is 14 amino acids long. V lost 10 bases, J lost 1 base, and 14 bases lay in between. Germline V gives CDR1 MNHEY, CDR2 SMNVEV (reference sequence). The CDR3 region has the DNA TGTGCCACCTCCCATGACGTAAGCAATCAGCCCCAGCATTTT. Translation gives CATSHDVSNQPQHF.

The chain is built from TRBV4-2 and TRBJ2-2, with TRBD2 as a possible D gene (5 bases). The CDR3 sequence is 16 residues long. Germline CDR1 is LGHNA and CDR2 is YNFKEQ. V lost 1 base and J 4 bases, leaving 13 bases between the germline ends. The CDR3 here is CASSQGAKSGTGELFF. The DNA for the CDR3 is TGTGCCAGCAGCCAAGGGGCGAAAAGCGGCACCGGGGAGCTGTTTTTT.

The V gene is TRBV28, the J gene TRBJ2-1, with 12 positions matching TRBD2. V was pared by 6 bases and J by 6 bases, with 3 bases of the junction left unmatched. CDR3 size: 14 residues. Germline V gene data show CDR1 as MDHEN and CDR2 as SYDVKM. This CDR3 is CASRPSGRANEQFF. As DNA, the CDR3 is TGTGCCAGCAGACCTAGCGGGAGGGCCAATGAGCAGTTCTTC.

The CDR3 sequence is CASSYGQSEDTDTQYF. Here the CDR3 DNA reads TGTGCCAGCAGCTACGGACAGAGCGAAGACACAGATACGCAGTATTTT. This chain connects TRBV13 to TRBJ2-3; a weak D match, TRBD1 (6 bases). The CDR3 has 16 amino acids. Germline V gene data show CDR1 as PRHDT and CDR2 as FYEKMQ (reference sequence). The germline V and J ends were trimmed by 4 bases and 2 bases, with 16 bases remaining between them. Full variable domain (remainder filled in from reference TRBV13 and TRBJ2-3): AAGVIQSPRHLIKEKRETATLKCYPIPRHDTVYWYQQGPGQDPQFLISFYEKMQSDKGSIPDRFSAQQFSDYHSELNMSSLELGDSALYFCASSYGQSEDTDTQYFGPGTRLTVL.

This clone came up a few times. The J gene is TRBJ1-2, the V gene TRBV28; 8 positions match TRBD1. The CDR3 is 14 residues long. Germline V gives CDR1 MDHEN, CDR2 SYDVKM. V lost 1 base and J lost 7; bases outside the gene matches: 5. CDR3 protein: CASSLYQGASGYTF. The CDR3 DNA follows: TGTGCCAGCAGTTTATATCAGGGGGCGAGTGGCTACACCTTC.

The chain links TRBV29-1 to TRBJ2-1; D remains unclear. The germline gives CDR1 SQVTM, CDR2 ANQGSEA. The CDR3 covers 16 residues. Between the trimmed V and J ends, which lost 1 base and 0 bases, there was a span of 13 bases. In DNA, the CDR3 is TGCAGCGTTGAAGGGCAGCCCATTAGCTCCTACAATGAGCAGTTCTTC. It is translated as CSVEGQPISSYNEQFF.

This sequence joins TRBV28 and TRBJ2-1; 12 bases agree with TRBD2. The trim removed 5 bases at V and 9 bases at J, leaving 11 bases unmatched. CDR1 is MDHEN and CDR2 is SYDVKM in the germline V gene. This CDR3 contains 16 residues. The chain's CDR3 is CASSPLGLAGRGEQFF. For the CDR3, the DNA is TGTGCCAGCAGTCCCCTCGGACTAGCGGGACGGGGTGAGCAGTTCTTC.

The chain links TRBV11-2 to TRBJ2-7; maybe TRBD1 (5 bases). Germline-derived CDR1 and CDR2 are SGHAT and FQNNGV. The CDR3 loop spans 14 amino acids. V shed 1 base and J shed 7 bases, with 14 bases lying between them. As DNA, the CDR3 is TGTGCCAGCAGCTTAGGGGTCAGGGCTTGGGAGCAGTACTTC. Translation: CASSLGVRAWEQYF.

The V call is TRBV19, the J call TRBJ1-3; D gene uncertain. In germline, CDR1 is LNHDA, CDR2 SQIVND (reference sequence). The germline V and J ends were trimmed by 3 bases and 2 bases, with 11 bases remaining between them. This CDR3 has 15 residues. This CDR3 is CASSIARSPGNTIYF. The CDR3 DNA reads as TGTGCCAGTAGTATCGCAAGATCCCCTGGAAACACCATATATTTT.

The chain links TRBV2 to TRBJ2-5, with TRBD1 identical over 9 bases. Matching the DNA end better, TRBJ2-7 makes the J call doubtful. The CDR3 runs to 14 residues. Germline V CDR1 and CDR2: SNHLY, FYNNEI. CDR3 nucleotides: TGTGCCAGCAAGGTCCGTGACAGGGGGTACGAGCAGTACTTC. This translates into CASKVRDRGYEQYF.

The gene calls are TRBV9 and TRBJ2-1, with TRBD1 identical over 7 bases. The J segment lost 4 bases and the V segment lost 4 bases, leaving 5 bases of the junction unmatched. The germline V gene has CDR1 SGDLS and CDR2 YYNGEE. The CDR3 is 14 amino acids. The CDR3 region is CASSLRTGYNEQFF. As DNA, the CDR3 is TGTGCCAGCAGCCTCCGGACAGGTTACAATGAGCAGTTCTTC.

The chain combines TRBV11-2 with TRBJ1-3; TRBD1 might be the D (5 bases). Trimming removed 2 bases from V and 1 base from J, with 12 bases in between. The germline CDR1 and CDR2 sequences are SGHAT and FQNNGV. The CDR3 is made up of 16 amino acids. In nucleotides, the CDR3 is TGTGCCAGCAGCTTAAGCCCGGGGGGGTCTGGAAACACCATATATTTT. It codes for CASSLSPGGSGNTIYF. The entire variable domain, with the rest obtained from reference TRBV11-2 and TRBJ1-3, is as follows: EAGVAQSPRYKIIEKRQSVAFWCNPISGHATLYWYQQILGQGPKLLIQFQNNGVVDDSQLPKDRFSAERLKGVDSTLKIQPAKLEDSAVYLCASSLSPGGSGNTIYFGEGSWLTVV.

The count of this clone is one. V usage is TRBV4-1 and J usage is TRBJ2-7; tentatively, D is TRBD2 (5 bases). Germline V gene data show CDR1 as MGHRA and CDR2 as YSYEKL. The CDR3 sequence is 13 residues long. The ends were cut back, 6 bases at V and 3 bases at J, with 12 bases in the middle. This chain's CDR3 is CASSRSRDYEQYF. In DNA, the CDR3 is TGCGCCAGCAGTAGGTCACGGGACTACGAGCAGTACTTC.

The rearrangement uses TRBV6-5 and TRBJ2-5; D is undetermined. The CDR3 runs 12 residues. V was shortened by 6 bases and J by 0 bases, with 5 bases between the two germline ends. Germline V CDR1 and CDR2: MNHEY, SVGAGI. As DNA, the CDR3 is TGTGCCAGCAGCCCGGACCAAGAGACCCAGTACTTC. Amino acid sequence: CASSPDQETQYF.

The J gene is TRBJ2-3, the V gene TRBV6-6; D possibly uses TRBD1 or TRBD2 (5 bases each). Germline V lookup: CDR1 MNHNY, CDR2 SVGAGI (reference sequence). This CDR3 has 13 amino acids. Trimming took off 7 bases at V and 3 bases at J, with 11 bases between the two ends. The CDR3 reads CASIVEGTDTQYF. CDR3 in DNA: TGTGCCAGCATCGTCGAGGGGACAGATACGCAGTATTTT.

This clone was observed a handful of times. The V and J genes are TRBV18 and TRBJ1-5; D unresolved. V lost 3 bases and J 2 bases, leaving 8 bases between the germline ends. CDR3 length: 14 amino acids. The germline V gene encodes CDR1 KGHSH and CDR2 LQKENI. CDR3 coding DNA: TGTGCCAGCTCACCGGAAAACGGCAATCAGCCCCAGCATTTT. Amino acid sequence: CASSPENGNQPQHF.

A remark on this clone: Relative to the germline gene, one junction end is altered; a read error may explain this. V usage is TRBV7-2 and J usage is TRBJ2-1; TRBD2 matches 9 bases. CDR3 length equals 14 residues. Germline assignment: CDR1 SGHTA and CDR2 FQGNSA. The chain's CDR3 is CASSVAGAYNEQFF. Written as DNA, the CDR3 is TGTGCCAGCAGCGTAGCGGGAGCTTACAATGAGCAGTTCTTC.

J is TRBJ1-3 and V is TRBV10-3; no clear D. Deletions cut 3 bases from V and 2 bases from J, with 8 bases between. Germline CDR1 is ENHRY and CDR2 is SYGVKD. CDR3 size: 14 residues. The CDR3 nucleotides are TGTGCCATCAGTGACGGGGTTACTGGAAACACCATATATTTT. It codes for CAISDGVTGNTIYF.

V is TRBV10-3 and J is TRBJ2-2; TRBD1 is a possible D gene (5 bases). Trimming took 10 bases from V and 5 from J, leaving 8 bases between them. This CDR3 region has 11 residues. CDR1 ENHRY and CDR2 SYGVKD come from the germline V gene. CDR3 nucleotide sequence: TGTGCCACCAGGGCAACCGGGGAGCTGTTTTTT. Protein product: CATRATGELFF.

The genes are TRBV6-5 and TRBJ1-3; D ambiguous. This CDR3 has 13 amino acids. Germline CDR1 reads MNHEY; CDR2 reads SVGAGI. V gave up 8 bases and J gave up 0 bases, with 8 bases separating them. The DNA of the CDR3 is TGTGCCAGCCAACATGTCTCTGGAAACACCATATATTTT. It translates to CASQHVSGNTIYF.

The table lists this clone with a count of one. The chain uses TRBV11-2 and TRBJ2-7; the match to TRBD1 covers 7 bases. Germline assignment: CDR1 SGHAT and CDR2 FQNNGV. Losses at the gene ends were 1 base for V and 5 bases for J; bases not matched to a gene: 5. The CDR3 has 14 residues. This CDR3 reads CASSLVQGINEQYV. The CDR3 DNA reads as TGTGCCAGCAGCTTAGTACAGGGGATCAACGAGCAGTACGTC.

This clone showed up just once. The chain joins TRBV28 to TRBJ2-7, with 7 bases that match TRBD2. Germline V gene sequence: CDR1 MDHEN, CDR2 SYDVKM. With V trimmed by 7 bases and J by 6 bases, 18 bases remained unmatched. This CDR3 comprises 16 residues. CDR3 in amino acids: CASIPISEGGSSEQYF. CDR3 bases: TGTGCCAGCATCCCTATCTCCGAAGGCGGGAGTTCCGAGCAGTACTTC.

V gene TRBV5-1 combines with J gene TRBJ1-2; TRBD1 matches at 7 bases. This CDR3 has 15 amino acids. Germline V gene lookup returns CDR1 SGHRS and CDR2 YFSETQ. V dropped 4 bases and J dropped 2; count of bases not matched to a gene: 8. The DNA of the CDR3 is TGCGCCAGCAGCCAAGGGGACAGAGCCAACTATGGCTACACCTTC. It codes for CASSQGDRANYGYTF. The whole variable domain, filled in from reference TRBV5-1 and TRBJ1-2, reads KAGVTQTPRYLIKTRGQQVTLSCSPISGHRSVSWYQQTPGQGLQFLFEYFSETQRNKGNFPGRFSGRQFSNSRSEMNVSTLELGDSALYLCASSQGDRANYGYTFGSGTRLTVV.

The rearrangement joins TRBV28 to TRBJ2-5, with 7 bases fitting TRBD2. The germline V gene has CDR1 MDHEN and CDR2 SYDVKM. The CDR3 contains 15 residues. V shed 3 bases, J shed 3 bases, and the junction held 7 bases outside the gene matches. The CDR3 DNA reads TGTGCCAGCAGTTTCAGTGGGAGGGTGAAAGAGACCCAGTACTTC. Its translation: CASSFSGRVKETQYF.

The chain uses TRBV7-9 and TRBJ1-2, with D unclear. Germline-derived CDR1 and CDR2 are SEHNR and FQNEAQ (reference sequence). This CDR3 has 13 residues. The V and J ends lost 5 bases and 7 bases respectively, with 14 bases between them. The CDR3: CASSPAEGGGYTF. CDR3 sequence (DNA): TGTGCCAGCAGCCCCGCCGAGGGTGGTGGCTACACCTTC.

The V gene is TRBV19, the J gene TRBJ2-7; D perhaps matches TRBD1 (5 bases). Trimming removed 2 bases from V and 5 bases from J, with 13 bases in between. This CDR3 region has 14 residues. Germline lookup yields CDR1 LNHDA and CDR2 SQIVND (reference sequence). CDR3 sequence reads: CASSIQGMGDEQYF. The CDR3 DNA reads as TGTGCCAGTAGTATACAGGGAATGGGCGACGAGCAGTACTTC.

The chain couples TRBV10-3 to TRBJ2-7, with 14 bases fitting TRBD2. Germline V gives CDR1 ENHRY, CDR2 SYGVKD. The CDR3 runs to 15 residues. V lost 4 bases, J lost 6 bases, and 5 bases stayed unmatched. CDR3 protein: CAISAGTSGSREQYF. The DNA of the CDR3 is TGTGCCATCAGTGCCGGGACTAGCGGGAGCCGCGAGCAGTACTTC.

The rearrangement links TRBV6-5 to TRBJ2-3; perhaps TRBD1 as D (6 bases). Trimming shortened V by 1 base and J by 1 base, and 9 bases separated the two germline ends. CDR1 MNHEY and CDR2 SVGAGI come from the germline V gene. CDR3 length: 15 amino acids. In DNA form, the CDR3 reads TGTGCCAGCAGTTACTGGGGGCCTCGCACAGATACGCAGTATTTT. It is translated as CASSYWGPRTDTQYF.

The V call is TRBV5-5, the J call TRBJ2-1; D is possibly TRBD1 (5 bases). From germline, CDR1 is SGHKS and CDR2 YYEKEE (reference sequence). The CDR3 has 11 amino acids. V lost 4 bases and J 10 bases, leaving 9 bases between the germline ends. CDR3 in amino acids: CASSDSREQFF. Here the CDR3 DNA reads TGTGCCAGCAGCGACAGCAGGGAGCAGTTCTTC.

This clone appeared a few times. V gene TRBV28 combines with J gene TRBJ1-5, with a possible D match to TRBD1 (5 bases). The CDR3 runs 15 residues. V lost 3 bases and J lost 3, with 12 bases in between. Looked up from germline, CDR1 is MDHEN and CDR2 is SYDVKM. The CDR3: CASSFGGATNQPQHF. CDR3 in DNA: TGTGCCAGCAGTTTCGGAGGGGCCACCAATCAGCCCCAGCATTTT.